This T cell receptor (beta chain) came from a study of T-cell memory formation after mild COVID-19. The study, taken as a whole, reports: Pre-infection memory harbored some responding clones, suggesting cross-reactive memory joined. Clones contracting over day 15 to 85 were CD4/CD8 balanced, with later expanders leaning CD4+. The CD4+ clones that contracted clustered mainly within CM and EM, and the CD8+ clones concentrated in EMRA.

Details on this clonotype: Antigen unknown.

MiXCR was run by TCRdb on the 5' RACE reads, yielding one entry per CDR3 protein. The sample holds 65,000 to 95,000 distinct CDR3 sequences, around 13% seen once. Germline V CDR1 and CDR2: MGHDK, SYGVNS. V was cut by 1 base and J by 5 bases, with 9 bases left in between. The CDR3 sequence is 15 residues long. The chain couples TRBV25-1 to TRBJ1-6; D ambiguous. Sequencing was carried out using PBMCs or a T cell subset sorted from them (not recorded which). This receptor was identified in a man aged 18 to 30 who had mild COVID-19 (a few samples of this study predate the infection). Cell type and time point are not known. The CDR3 DNA follows: TGTGCCAGCAGTGAATGGACGGACCATAATTCACCCCTCCACTTT. Protein: CASSEWTDHNSPLHF. The full variable domain, its missing parts supplied by reference TRBV25-1 and TRBJ1-6, is EADIYQTPRYLVIGTGKKITLECSQTMGHDKMYWYQQDPGMELHLIHYSYGVNSTEKGDLSSESTVSRIRTEHFPLTLESARPSHTSQYLCASSEWTDHNSPLHFGNGTRLTVT.